This TCR beta chain was identified in a study of blood T cell repertoires in COVID-19. Across the study: Samples came from the United States, Italy and Spain, spanning acute and convalescent COVID-19. From T cells, B-cell-depleted T cells, or PBMCs came the material, which was cDNA or gDNA.

Trimming removed 3 bases at V and 8 bases at J, with 16 bases between. Germline V gene sequence: CDR1 SGHTA, CDR2 FQGNSA. The CDR3 is 14 residues long. Per the original data handling: By means of reference gene primer amplification, nucleated cell counts were estimated. The repertoire was sequenced with immunoSEQ multiplex PCR; TCRdb's copy has only in-frame clones and lacks some. The V and J calls and clone size come from that table; D and trimming were worked out from the DNA. The sample lists 300,000 to 350,000 clones, about nine tenths occurring once. The table lists this clone with a few counts. The sample was peripheral blood. The receptor was derived from a man between 18 and 35 years old with active or convalescent COVID-19. This chain connects TRBV7-2 to TRBJ1-2; weak D call: TRBD1 (6 bases). The chain's CDR3 is CASSLATGSRGYTF. The CDR3, as DNA: TGTGCCAGCAGCTTGGCGACAGGTTCGAGGGGCTACACCTTC.